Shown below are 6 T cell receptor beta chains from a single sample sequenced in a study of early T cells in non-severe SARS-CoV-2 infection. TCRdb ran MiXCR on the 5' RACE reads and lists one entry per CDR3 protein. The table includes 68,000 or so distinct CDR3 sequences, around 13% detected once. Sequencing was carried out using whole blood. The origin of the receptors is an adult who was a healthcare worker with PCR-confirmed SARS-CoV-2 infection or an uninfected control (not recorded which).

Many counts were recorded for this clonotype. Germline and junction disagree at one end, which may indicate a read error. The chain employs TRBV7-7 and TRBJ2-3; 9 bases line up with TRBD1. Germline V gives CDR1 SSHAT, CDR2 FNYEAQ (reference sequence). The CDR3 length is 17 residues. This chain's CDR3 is CASSSGQGSLFTDTQYF. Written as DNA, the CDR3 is TGTGCTAGCAGCTCGGGACAGGGTAGCTTATTCACAGATACGCAGTATTTT.

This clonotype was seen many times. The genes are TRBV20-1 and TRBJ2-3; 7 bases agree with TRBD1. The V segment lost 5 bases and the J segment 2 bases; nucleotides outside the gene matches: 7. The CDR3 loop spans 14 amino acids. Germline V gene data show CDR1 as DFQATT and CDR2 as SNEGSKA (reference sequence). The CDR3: CSAYGTDNTDTQYF. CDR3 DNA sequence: TGCAGTGCTTACGGGACAGATAACACAGATACGCAGTATTTT.

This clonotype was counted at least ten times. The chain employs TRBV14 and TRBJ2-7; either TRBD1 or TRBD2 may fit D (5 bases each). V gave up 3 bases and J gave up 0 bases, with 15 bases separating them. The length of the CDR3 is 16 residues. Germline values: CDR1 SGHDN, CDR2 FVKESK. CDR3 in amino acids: CASSQHMTGTSYEQYF. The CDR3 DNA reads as TGTGCCAGCAGCCAGCACATGACCGGGACCTCCTACGAGCAGTACTTC.

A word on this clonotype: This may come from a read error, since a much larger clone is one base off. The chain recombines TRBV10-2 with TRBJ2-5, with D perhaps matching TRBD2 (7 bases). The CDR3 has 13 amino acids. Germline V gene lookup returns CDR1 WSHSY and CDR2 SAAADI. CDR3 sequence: CATGRGAQGTQYF. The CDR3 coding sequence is TGCGCCACCGGACGGGGGGCCCAAGGGACCCAGTACTTC.

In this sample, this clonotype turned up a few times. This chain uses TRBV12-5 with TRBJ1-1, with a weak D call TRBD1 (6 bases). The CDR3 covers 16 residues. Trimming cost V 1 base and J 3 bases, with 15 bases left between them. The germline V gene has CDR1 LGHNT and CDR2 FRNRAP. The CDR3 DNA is TGTGCTAGTGGTTTGGCGACAGGCGGCGGTGACACTGAAGCTTTCTTT. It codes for CASGLATGGGDTEAFF.

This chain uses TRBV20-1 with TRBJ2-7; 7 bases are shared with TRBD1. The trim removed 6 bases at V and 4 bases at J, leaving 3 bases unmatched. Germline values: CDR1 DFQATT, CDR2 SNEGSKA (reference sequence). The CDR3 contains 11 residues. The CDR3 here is CSALDRYEQYF. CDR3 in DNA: TGCAGTGCCCTGGACAGGTACGAGCAGTACTTC.